These 15 T cell receptor beta chains share one sample of origin, sequenced in a study of T cell responses to AZD1222 COVID-19 vaccine. The data were produced by immunoSEQ multiplex PCR, yet TCRdb's version contains in-frame clones alone and is incomplete. The top ten hold 0.55% of the sample, which has hundreds of thousands of clones, approximately 94% seen once. The sequenced sample was peripheral blood, obtained 28 days after the second AZD1222 dose. The receptors here all came from an adult who received the AZD1222 COVID-19 vaccine.

V and J are TRBV7-3 and TRBJ1-1; D is unclear. This CDR3 is 13 amino acids long. CDR1 SGHTA and CDR2 FQGTGA come from the germline V gene. The V end lost 5 bases, the J end lost 7 bases, and 14 bases lay between the germline ends. The CDR3 region is CASSVGQGREAFF. The CDR3 region has the DNA TGTGCCAGCAGCGTGGGTCAAGGGCGTGAAGCTTTCTTT.

For the CDR3, the DNA is TGTGCCAGCTCACCCGACCTCTCTGGGGCCAACGTCCTGACTTTC. Amino acid sequence: CASSPDLSGANVLTF. The chain recombines TRBV18 with TRBJ2-6; no definite D call. CDR1 is KGHSH, CDR2 LQKENI, per germline. The CDR3 spans 15 residues. V dropped 3 bases and J dropped 0 bases, with 6 bases sitting between them.

This rearrangement joins TRBV28 to TRBJ2-7; the match to TRBD1 covers 7 bases. Germline lookup yields CDR1 MDHEN and CDR2 SYDVKM. This CDR3 is built from 14 residues. The V gene end was trimmed by 3 bases and the J gene end by 5 bases; junction bases not matched to a gene: 7. This CDR3 is CASSFLTGANEQYF. In nucleotides, the CDR3 is TGTGCCAGCAGTTTTCTAACAGGGGCCAACGAGCAGTACTTC.

The rearrangement uses TRBV18 and TRBJ2-5, with TRBD2 identical over 7 bases. Germline V lookup: CDR1 KGHSH, CDR2 LQKENI. CDR3 length equals 14 residues. Trimming removed 2 bases from V and 4 bases from J; junction bases left unmatched: 4. Here the CDR3 reads CASSPLVAGETQYF. CDR3 coding DNA: TGTGCCAGCTCACCATTGGTAGCGGGAGAGACCCAGTACTTC.

The V gene is TRBV7-8, the J gene TRBJ1-5, with TRBD1 identical over 8 bases. J lost 5 bases, V lost 2 bases, and 2 bases had no gene match. The CDR3 length is 14 residues. Looked up from germline, CDR1 is SGHVS and CDR2 is FQNEAQ. The CDR3 is CASSLSTGDQPQHF. The CDR3 coding sequence is TGTGCCAGCAGCTTATCGACAGGGGATCAGCCCCAGCATTTT. The whole variable domain, remainder taken from reference TRBV7-8 and TRBJ1-5, is GAGVSQSPRYKVAKRGQDVALRCDPISGHVSLFWYQQALGQGPEFLTYFQNEAQLDKSGLPSDRFFAERPEGSVSTLKIQRTQQEDSAVYLCASSLSTGDQPQHFGDGTRLSIL.

Turning to this clone: Germline is not matched at one junction end, which may reflect a read error. The V gene is TRBV7-7, the J gene TRBJ2-7, with 8 positions matching TRBD1. Per the germline V gene, CDR1 is SSHAT and CDR2 is FNYEAQ (reference sequence). The CDR3 runs to 13 residues. CDR3 DNA sequence: TGTGCTAGCAGCTTTGACAGGGGCGGCGAGCAGTACTTC. It yields the protein CASSFDRGGEQYF. Based on the CDR3 plus reference TRBV7-7 and TRBJ2-7, the full variable domain is GAGVSQSPRYKVTKRGQDVTLRCDPISSHATLYWYQQALGQGPEFLTYFNYEAQPDKSGLPSDRFSAERPEGSISTLTIQRTEQRDSAMYRCASSFDRGGEQYFGPGTRLTVT.

The chain couples TRBV15 to TRBJ2-3; 12 positions agree with TRBD2. CDR3 length equals 16 residues. V dropped 4 bases and J dropped 2; count of bases not matched to a gene: 4. The germline gives CDR1 LNHNV, CDR2 YYDKDF (reference sequence). CDR3 amino acids: CATSTGLAGNTDTQYF. In nucleotides, the CDR3 is TGTGCCACCAGCACAGGACTAGCGGGAAACACAGATACGCAGTATTTT.

The genes are TRBV2 and TRBJ1-5, with D uncertain. Per the germline V gene, CDR1 is SNHLY and CDR2 is FYNNEI. The CDR3 runs to 14 residues. V was trimmed by 2 bases and J by 1 base, leaving 6 bases between them. The CDR3 sequence is CASSENLSNQPQHF. The CDR3 DNA is TGTGCCAGCAGTGAAAACCTGAGCAATCAGCCCCAGCATTTT.

This chain uses TRBV6-4 with TRBJ1-2; 8 bases map to TRBD1. Germline CDR1 is MRHNA and CDR2 is SNTAGT. Losses at the gene ends were 6 bases for V and 8 bases for J; bases not matched to a gene: 11. The CDR3 consists of 14 residues. In nucleotides, the CDR3 is TGTGCCAGCAGGGCTCCGGGACAGGCGATAGGCTACACCTTC. As protein: CASRAPGQAIGYTF.

In the case of this clone: Within the sample, other DNA sequences also encode this same CDR3. This sequence joins TRBV9 and TRBJ2-7, with D possibly matching TRBD2 (5 bases). The germline V gene has CDR1 SGDLS and CDR2 YYNGEE. With 0 bases removed from V and 2 bases from J, the gap between germline ends came to 9 bases. There are 14 residues in the CDR3. The CDR3 DNA sequence: TGTGCCAGCAGCGTAGGTGGAGGCCCCTACGAGCAGTACTTC. Amino acid sequence: CASSVGGGPYEQYF.

The rearrangement uses TRBV7-9 and TRBJ1-1, with D perhaps TRBD1 (5 bases). The CDR3 has 12 amino acids. V was cut by 3 bases and J by 11 bases, with 13 bases left in between. Germline V lookup: CDR1 SEHNR, CDR2 FQNEAQ (reference sequence). The CDR3, as DNA: TGTGCCAGCAGCTTGGACCTAGGGGTCGCTTTCTTT. Protein: CASSLDLGVAFF.

The chain links TRBV5-1 to TRBJ2-3; D could derive from TRBD1 or TRBD2 (5 bases each). The V gene's germline CDR1 is SGHRS and CDR2 YFSETQ. V shed 3 bases and J shed 6 bases, with 11 bases lying between them. This CDR3 comprises 13 residues. CDR3: CASSWDEGDTQYF. Here the CDR3 DNA reads TGCGCCAGCAGCTGGGACGAAGGGGATACGCAGTATTTT.

This clone appeared once. The chain employs TRBV5-1 and TRBJ2-2, with D perhaps TRBD2 (6 bases). This CDR3 spans 15 amino acids. V dropped 4 bases and J dropped 2 bases, with 12 bases sitting between them. Per the germline V gene, CDR1 is SGHRS and CDR2 is YFSETQ. The CDR3 region has the DNA TGCGCCAGCAGCCCGGGGACTTTCAACACCGGGGAGCTGTTTTTT. Its protein product is CASSPGTFNTGELFF.

In DNA, the CDR3 is TGTGCCAGCAGTTTATTTGGGGGCCACGAGCAGTACTTC. Encoded protein: CASSLFGGHEQYF. The J gene is TRBJ2-7, the V gene TRBV28; a weak D match, TRBD1 (6 bases). V gave up 1 base and J gave up 5 bases, with 9 bases separating them. The CDR3 runs to 13 residues. Germline loops: CDR1 MDHEN, CDR2 SYDVKM.

The chain recombines TRBV27 with TRBJ1-5; TRBD1 aligns across 8 bases. Germline trimming cut 5 bases from V and 1 base from J; bases unmatched to any gene: 4. CDR1 is MNHEY and CDR2 is SMNVEV in the germline V gene (reference sequence). This CDR3 has 15 residues. This chain's CDR3 is CASSKDRDSNQPQHF. CDR3 in DNA: TGTGCCAGCAGTAAGGACAGGGACAGCAATCAGCCCCAGCATTTT.